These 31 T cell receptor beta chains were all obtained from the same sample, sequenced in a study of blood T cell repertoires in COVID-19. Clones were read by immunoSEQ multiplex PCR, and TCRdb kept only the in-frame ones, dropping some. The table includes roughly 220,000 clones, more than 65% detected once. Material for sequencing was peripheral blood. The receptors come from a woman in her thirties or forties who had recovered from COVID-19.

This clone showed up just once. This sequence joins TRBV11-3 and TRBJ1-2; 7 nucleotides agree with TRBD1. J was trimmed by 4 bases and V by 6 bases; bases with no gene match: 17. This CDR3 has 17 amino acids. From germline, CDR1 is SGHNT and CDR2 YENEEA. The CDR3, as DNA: TGTGCCAGCAGAAACACCGAATCAACAGGGGTGGGCTATGGCTACACCTTC. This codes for CASRNTESTGVGYGYTF.

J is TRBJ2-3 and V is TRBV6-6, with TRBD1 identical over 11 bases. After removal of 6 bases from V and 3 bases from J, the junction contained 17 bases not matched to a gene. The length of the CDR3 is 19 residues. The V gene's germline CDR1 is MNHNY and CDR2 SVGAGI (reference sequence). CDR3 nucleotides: TGTGCCAGCAGCTACGGAACCTCGTACGGGACAGGGGGGACAGATACGCAGTATTTT. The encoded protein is CASSYGTSYGTGGTDTQYF.

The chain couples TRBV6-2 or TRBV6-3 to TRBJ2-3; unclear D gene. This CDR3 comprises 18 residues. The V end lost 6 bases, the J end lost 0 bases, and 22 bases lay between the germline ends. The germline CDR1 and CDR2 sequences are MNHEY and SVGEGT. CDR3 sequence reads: CASSRTSAAETSTDTQYF. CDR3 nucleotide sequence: TGTGCCAGCAGCCGAACTTCCGCGGCGGAGACGAGCACAGATACGCAGTATTTT.

The CDR3 nucleotides are TGTGCCAGCAGCTTGGCAGGGGTGAATCAGCCCCAGCATTTT. Encoded protein: CASSLAGVNQPQHF. This chain uses TRBV7-2 with TRBJ1-5; D is perhaps TRBD1 (6 bases). V was clipped by 3 bases and J by 4 bases, with 10 bases between them. The CDR3 length is 14 residues. Germline assignment: CDR1 SGHTA and CDR2 FQGNSA.

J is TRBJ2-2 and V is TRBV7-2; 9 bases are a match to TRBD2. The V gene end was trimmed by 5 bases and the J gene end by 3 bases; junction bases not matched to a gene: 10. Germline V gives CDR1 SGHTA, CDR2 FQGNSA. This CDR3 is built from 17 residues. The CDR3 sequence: CASSLIAGGAYTGELFF. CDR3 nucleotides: TGTGCCAGCAGCCTCATTGCGGGGGGGGCGTACACCGGGGAGCTGTTTTTT.

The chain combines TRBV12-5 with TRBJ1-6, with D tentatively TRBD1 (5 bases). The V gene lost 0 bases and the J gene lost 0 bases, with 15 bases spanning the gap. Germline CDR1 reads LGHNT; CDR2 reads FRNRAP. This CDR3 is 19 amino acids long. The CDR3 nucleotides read TGTGCTAGTGGTTTGGTAAGTAACAGGTCGAGCTCCTATAATTCACCCCTCCACTTT. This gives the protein CASGLVSNRSSSYNSPLHF.

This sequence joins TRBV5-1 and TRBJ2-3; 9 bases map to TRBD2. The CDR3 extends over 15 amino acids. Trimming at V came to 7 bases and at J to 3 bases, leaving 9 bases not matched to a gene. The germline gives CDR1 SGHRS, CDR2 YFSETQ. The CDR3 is CASRGGAEVTDTQYF. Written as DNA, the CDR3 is TGCGCCAGCCGCGGGGGGGCGGAGGTGACAGATACGCAGTATTTT.

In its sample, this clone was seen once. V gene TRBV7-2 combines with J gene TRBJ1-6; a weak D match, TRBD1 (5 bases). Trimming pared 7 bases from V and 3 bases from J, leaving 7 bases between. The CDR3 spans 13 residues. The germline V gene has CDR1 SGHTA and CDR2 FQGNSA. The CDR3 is CASTRDYNSPLHF. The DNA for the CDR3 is TGTGCCAGCACCAGGGACTATAATTCACCCCTCCACTTT.

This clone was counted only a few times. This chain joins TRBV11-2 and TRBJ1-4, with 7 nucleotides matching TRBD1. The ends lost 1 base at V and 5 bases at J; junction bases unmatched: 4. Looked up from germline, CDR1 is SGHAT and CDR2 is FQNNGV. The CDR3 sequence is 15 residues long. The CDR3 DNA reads TGTGCCAGCAGCTTAGGACAGGGAAAGAATGAAAAACTGTTTTTT. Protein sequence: CASSLGQGKNEKLFF.

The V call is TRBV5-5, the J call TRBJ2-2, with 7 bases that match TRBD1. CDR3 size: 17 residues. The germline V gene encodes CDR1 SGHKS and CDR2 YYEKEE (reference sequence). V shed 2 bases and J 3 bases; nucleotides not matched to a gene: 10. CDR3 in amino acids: CASSFVNRGSYTGELFF. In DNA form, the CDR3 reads TGTGCCAGCAGCTTCGTGAACAGGGGATCATACACCGGGGAGCTGTTTTTT.

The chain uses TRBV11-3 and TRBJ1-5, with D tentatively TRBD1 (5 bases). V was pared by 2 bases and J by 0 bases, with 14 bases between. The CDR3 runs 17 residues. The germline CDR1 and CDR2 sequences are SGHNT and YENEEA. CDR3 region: CASSLPARAYSNQPQHF. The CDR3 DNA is TGTGCCAGCAGCTTACCGGCCAGGGCCTATAGCAATCAGCCCCAGCATTTT.

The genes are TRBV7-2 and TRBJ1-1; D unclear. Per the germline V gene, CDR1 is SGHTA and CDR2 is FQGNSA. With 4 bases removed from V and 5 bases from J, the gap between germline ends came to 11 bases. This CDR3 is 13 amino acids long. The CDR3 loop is CASSSPSGTEAFF. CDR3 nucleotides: TGTGCCAGCAGCTCCCCTTCGGGGACTGAAGCTTTCTTT.

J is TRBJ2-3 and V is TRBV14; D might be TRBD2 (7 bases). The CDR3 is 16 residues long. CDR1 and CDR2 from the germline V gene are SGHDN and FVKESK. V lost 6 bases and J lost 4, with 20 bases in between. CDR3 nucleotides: TGTGCCAGCAGTAAAAACAGGGTACGGGAGGCAGATACGCAGTATTTT. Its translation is CASSKNRVREADTQYF.

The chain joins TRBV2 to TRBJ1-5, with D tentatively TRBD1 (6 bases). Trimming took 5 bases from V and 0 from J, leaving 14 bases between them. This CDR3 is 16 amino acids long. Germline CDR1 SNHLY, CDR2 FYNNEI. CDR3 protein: CASSLGASYSNQPQHF. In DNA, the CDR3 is TGTGCCAGCAGTTTGGGGGCAAGTTATAGCAATCAGCCCCAGCATTTT.

Here the CDR3 reads CASSPNGVNTEAFF. CDR3 DNA: TGTGCCAGCAGCCCAAACGGAGTGAACACTGAAGCTTTCTTT. V is TRBV7-3 and J is TRBJ1-1; D is unclear. This CDR3 is 14 amino acids long. The germline CDR1 and CDR2 sequences are SGHTA and FQGTGA. The V end was cut by 5 bases, the J end by 0 bases, with 10 bases between.

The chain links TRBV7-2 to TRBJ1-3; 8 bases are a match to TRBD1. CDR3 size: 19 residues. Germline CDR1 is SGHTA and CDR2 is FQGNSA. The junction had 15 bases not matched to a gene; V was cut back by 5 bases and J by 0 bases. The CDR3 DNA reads TGTGCCAGCAGCATCACCGGGACAGGAGATTTCATCTCTGGAAACACCATATATTTT. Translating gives CASSITGTGDFISGNTIYF.

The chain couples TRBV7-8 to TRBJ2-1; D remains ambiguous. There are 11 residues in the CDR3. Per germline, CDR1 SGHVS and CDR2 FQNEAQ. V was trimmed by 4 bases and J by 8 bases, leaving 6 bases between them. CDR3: CASSSFYEQFF. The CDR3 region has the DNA TGTGCCAGCAGCTCGTTCTATGAGCAGTTCTTC. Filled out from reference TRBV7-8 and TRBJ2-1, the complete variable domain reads GAGVSQSPRYKVAKRGQDVALRCDPISGHVSLFWYQQALGQGPEFLTYFQNEAQLDKSGLPSDRFFAERPEGSVSTLKIQRTQQEDSAVYLCASSSFYEQFFGPGTRLTVL.

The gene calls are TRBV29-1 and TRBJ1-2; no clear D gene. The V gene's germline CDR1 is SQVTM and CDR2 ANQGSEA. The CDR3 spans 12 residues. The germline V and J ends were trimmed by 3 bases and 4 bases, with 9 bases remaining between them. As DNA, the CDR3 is TGCAGCGTTGACAGCGCCTTCTATGGCTACACCTTC. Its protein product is CSVDSAFYGYTF. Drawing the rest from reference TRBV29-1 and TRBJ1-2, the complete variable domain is SAVISQKPSRDICQRGTSLTIQCQVDSQVTMMFWYRQQPGQSLTLIATANQGSEATYESGFVIDKFPISRPNLTFSTLTVSNMSPEDSSIYLCSVDSAFYGYTFGSGTRLTVV.

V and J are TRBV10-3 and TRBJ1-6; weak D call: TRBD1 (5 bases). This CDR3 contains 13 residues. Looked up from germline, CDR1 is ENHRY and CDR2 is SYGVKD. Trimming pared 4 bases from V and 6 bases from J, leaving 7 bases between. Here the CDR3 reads CAISGQSNSPLHF. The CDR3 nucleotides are TGTGCCATCAGTGGACAGAGTAATTCACCCCTCCACTTT.

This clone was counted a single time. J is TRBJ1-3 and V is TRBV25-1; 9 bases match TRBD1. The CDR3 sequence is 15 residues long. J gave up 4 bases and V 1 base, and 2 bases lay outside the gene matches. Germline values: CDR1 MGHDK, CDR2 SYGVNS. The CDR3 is CASSESGTGGNTIYF. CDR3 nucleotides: TGTGCCAGCAGTGAATCCGGGACAGGGGGAAACACCATATATTTT.

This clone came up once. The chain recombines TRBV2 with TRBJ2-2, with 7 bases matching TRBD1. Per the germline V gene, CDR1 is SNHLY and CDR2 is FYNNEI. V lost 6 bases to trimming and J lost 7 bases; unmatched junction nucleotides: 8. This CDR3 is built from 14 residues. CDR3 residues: CASRETGVVGELFF. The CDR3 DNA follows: TGTGCCAGCAGAGAAACAGGGGTGGTCGGGGAGCTGTTTTTT. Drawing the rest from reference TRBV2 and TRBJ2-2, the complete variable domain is EPEVTQTPSHQVTQMGQEVILRCVPISNHLYFYWYRQILGQKVEFLVSFYNNEISEKSEIFDDQFSVERPDGSNFTLKIRSTKLEDSAMYFCASRETGVVGELFFGEGSRLTVL.

CDR3 coding DNA: TGTGCCAGTAGTGGCGACTCGGAAGGCTACACCTTC. Protein sequence: CASSGDSEGYTF. V usage is TRBV19 and J usage is TRBJ1-2; D unresolved. Germline V gene sequence: CDR1 LNHDA, CDR2 SQIVND (reference sequence). The CDR3 is 12 amino acids. Trimming removed 5 bases from V and 8 bases from J, with 12 bases in between. Filled out from reference TRBV19 and TRBJ1-2, the complete variable domain reads DGGITQSPKYLFRKEGQNVTLSCEQNLNHDAMYWYRQDPGQGLRLIYYSQIVNDFQKGDIAEGYSVSREKKESFPLTVTSAQKNPTAFYLCASSGDSEGYTFGSGTRLTVV.

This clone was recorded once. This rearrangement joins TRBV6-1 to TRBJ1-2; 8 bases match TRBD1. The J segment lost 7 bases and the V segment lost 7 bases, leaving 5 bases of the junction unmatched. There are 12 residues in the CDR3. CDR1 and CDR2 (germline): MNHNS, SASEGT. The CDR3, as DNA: TGTGCCAGCACCTCGACAGGGGTTGGCTACACCTTC. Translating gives CASTSTGVGYTF.

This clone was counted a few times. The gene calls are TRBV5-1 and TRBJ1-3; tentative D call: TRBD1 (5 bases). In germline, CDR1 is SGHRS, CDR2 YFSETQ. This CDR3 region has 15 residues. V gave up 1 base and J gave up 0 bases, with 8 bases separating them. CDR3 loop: CASSLSGSSGNTIYF. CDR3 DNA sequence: TGCGCCAGCAGCTTGTCAGGGTCCTCTGGAAACACCATATATTTT.

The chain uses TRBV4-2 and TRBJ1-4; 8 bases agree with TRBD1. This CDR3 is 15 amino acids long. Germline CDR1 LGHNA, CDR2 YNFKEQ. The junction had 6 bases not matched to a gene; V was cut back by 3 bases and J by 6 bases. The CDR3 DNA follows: TGTGCCAGCAGCCATTCGTCGGGACAGGATGAAAAACTGTTTTTT. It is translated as CASSHSSGQDEKLFF.

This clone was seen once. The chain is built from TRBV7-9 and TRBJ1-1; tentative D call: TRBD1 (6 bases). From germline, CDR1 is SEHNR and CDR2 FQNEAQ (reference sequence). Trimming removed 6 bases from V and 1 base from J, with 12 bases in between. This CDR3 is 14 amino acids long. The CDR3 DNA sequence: TGTGCCAGCAGTGTACAGGGTCCGAACACTGAAGCTTTCTTT. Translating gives CASSVQGPNTEAFF.

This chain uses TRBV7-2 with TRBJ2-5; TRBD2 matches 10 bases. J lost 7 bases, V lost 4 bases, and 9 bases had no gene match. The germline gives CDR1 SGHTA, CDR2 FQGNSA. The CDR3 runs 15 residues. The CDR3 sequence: CASSSSSGGAATQYF. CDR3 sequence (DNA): TGTGCCAGCAGCTCATCTAGCGGGGGTGCGGCGACCCAGTACTTC. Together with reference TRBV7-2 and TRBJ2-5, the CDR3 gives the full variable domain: GAGVSQSPSNKVTEKGKDVELRCDPISGHTALYWYRQSLGQGLEFLIYFQGNSAPDKSGLPSDRFSAERTGGSVSTLTIQRTQQEDSAVYLCASSSSSGGAATQYFGPGTRLLVL.

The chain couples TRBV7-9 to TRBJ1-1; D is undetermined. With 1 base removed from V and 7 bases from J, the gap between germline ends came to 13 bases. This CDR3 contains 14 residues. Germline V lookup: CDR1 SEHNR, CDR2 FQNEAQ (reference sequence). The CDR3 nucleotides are TGTGCCAGCAGCTTAGTGGTGTTAGAGGATGAAGCTTTCTTT. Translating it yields CASSLVVLEDEAFF.

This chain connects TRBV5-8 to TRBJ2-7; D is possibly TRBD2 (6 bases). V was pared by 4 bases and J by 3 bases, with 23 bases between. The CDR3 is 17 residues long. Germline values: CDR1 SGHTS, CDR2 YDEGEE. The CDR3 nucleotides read TGTGCCAGCAGCCGGAGGGACCGCCTAACTATTCACTACGAGCAGTACTTC. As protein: CASSRRDRLTIHYEQYF.

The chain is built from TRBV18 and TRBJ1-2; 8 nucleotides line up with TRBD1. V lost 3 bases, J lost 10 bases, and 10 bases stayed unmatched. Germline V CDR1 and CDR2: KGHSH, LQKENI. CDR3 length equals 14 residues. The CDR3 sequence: CASSPVGQGDAYTF. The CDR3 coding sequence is TGTGCCAGCTCACCCGTAGGACAGGGCGATGCCTACACCTTC.

This chain's CDR3 is CASSLDRGHGTEAFF. CDR3 nucleotide sequence: TGTGCCAGCAGCTTAGACAGGGGGCACGGCACTGAAGCTTTCTTT. V and J are TRBV5-4 and TRBJ1-1; TRBD1 matches 10 bases. CDR3 length: 15 residues. Germline CDR1 is SGHNT and CDR2 is YYREEE (reference sequence). With 2 bases clipped from V and 4 bases from J, the junction kept 5 bases outside the gene matches. Based on the CDR3 plus reference TRBV5-4 and TRBJ1-1, the full variable domain is ETGVTQSPTHLIKTRGQQVTLRCSSQSGHNTVSWYQQALGQGPQFIFQYYREEENGRGNFPPRFSGLQFPNYSSELNVNALELDDSALYLCASSLDRGHGTEAFFGQGTRLTVV.